Presented here are 28 T cell receptor beta chains from one specimen sequenced in a study of beta chain features in type 1 diabetes. Expressed TCRB transcripts were sequenced, since all the RNA that had been isolated was reverse transcribed. The protocol was immunoSEQ multiplex PCR, while the TCRdb copy is restricted to in-frame clones and leaves out a portion. The repertoire holds approximately 470,000 clones, with roughly 30% as singletons. The sequenced material came from naive CD4+ T cells from blood. Receptors originate from a man between 18 and 29 years old in good health.

CDR3 bases: TGTGCCTGGAGCCTTGGACAGCCAACTAATGAAAAACTGTTTTTT. It specifies CAWSLGQPTNEKLFF. The V gene is TRBV30, the J gene TRBJ1-4, with TRBD1 as a possible D gene (6 bases). The germline V gene encodes CDR1 GTSNPN and CDR2 SVGIG (reference sequence). V was trimmed by 3 bases and J by 0 bases, leaving 11 bases between them. The CDR3 loop spans 15 amino acids.

The V and J genes are TRBV29-1 and TRBJ2-1; possibly TRBD1 or TRBD2 for D (5 bases each). The CDR3 is 14 residues long. The V gene lost 4 bases and the J gene lost 2 bases, with 12 bases spanning the gap. Looked up from germline, CDR1 is SQVTM and CDR2 is ANQGSEA. Written as DNA, the CDR3 is TGCAGCGTTGTATGGGGGAGCGCCTACAATGAGCAGTTCTTC. Its protein product is CSVVWGSAYNEQFF.

The V gene is TRBV30, the J gene TRBJ2-7; the D is unclear. V lost 8 bases and J lost 0, with 20 bases in between. Germline CDR1 reads GTSNPN; CDR2 reads SVGIG (reference sequence). The CDR3 covers 15 residues. The CDR3 loop reads CAAIMGATSSYEQYF. Written as DNA, the CDR3 is TGTGCCGCGATCATGGGCGCGACCAGCTCCTACGAGCAGTACTTC.

This rearrangement joins TRBV7-6 to TRBJ2-1; 11 nucleotides line up with TRBD2. Germline CDR1 reads SGHVS; CDR2 reads FNYEAQ. Trimming took 0 bases from V and 3 from J; bases not matched to a gene: 7. This CDR3 has 18 amino acids. CDR3 residues: CASSLALPGLAVYNEQFF. The CDR3 DNA reads TGTGCCAGCAGCTTAGCTTTACCGGGACTAGCGGTCTACAATGAGCAGTTCTTC.

This clone appeared a few times. The rearrangement uses TRBV30 and TRBJ2-1; TRBD2 is a possible D gene (6 bases). This CDR3 contains 16 residues. The V end was cut by 1 base, the J end by 5 bases, with 18 bases between. Germline V lookup: CDR1 GTSNPN, CDR2 SVGIG (reference sequence). Here the CDR3 reads CAWSAWGTAAHNEQFF. The CDR3 nucleotides read TGTGCCTGGAGTGCCTGGGGGACTGCGGCCCACAATGAGCAGTTCTTC.

The chain combines TRBV5-1 with TRBJ1-2; 7 bases match TRBD1. J lost 3 bases, V lost 3 bases, and 5 bases had no gene match. CDR3 length: 14 amino acids. Germline V gene lookup returns CDR1 SGHRS and CDR2 YFSETQ. CDR3 sequence reads: CASSSLTGYYGYTF. CDR3 sequence (DNA): TGCGCCAGCAGCTCACTGACAGGGTACTATGGCTACACCTTC.

This rearrangement joins TRBV5-1 to TRBJ2-1; 7 nucleotides line up with TRBD2. V shed 0 bases, J shed 8 bases, and the junction held 5 bases outside the gene matches. The germline V gene has CDR1 SGHRS and CDR2 YFSETQ. CDR3 length: 14 residues. The CDR3 bases are TGCGCCAGCAGCTTGGGCGGGAGTTGGGATGAGCAGTTCTTC. It encodes CASSLGGSWDEQFF.

This clone turned up a few times. The gene calls are TRBV7-3 and TRBJ2-1; a weak D match, TRBD2 (5 bases). Between the trimmed V and J ends, which lost 0 bases and 0 bases, there was a span of 6 bases. Looked up from germline, CDR1 is SGHTA and CDR2 is FQGTGA. This CDR3 contains 15 residues. CDR3: CASSLTGSSYNEQFF. In DNA form, the CDR3 reads TGTGCCAGCAGCTTAACAGGGAGCTCCTACAATGAGCAGTTCTTC. Complete variable domain (other parts from reference TRBV7-3 and TRBJ2-1): GAGVSQTPSNKVTEKGKYVELRCDPISGHTALYWYRQSLGQGPEFLIYFQGTGAADDSGLPNDRFFAVRPEGSVSTLKIQRTERGDSAVYLCASSLTGSSYNEQFFGPGTRLTVL.

Comment on this clone: This same CDR3 is encoded by further DNA sequences in the sample. The chain has TRBV30 and TRBJ2-7; D gene unclear. Germline loops: CDR1 GTSNPN, CDR2 SVGIG (reference sequence). CDR3 length: 11 amino acids. V gave up 1 base and J gave up 4 bases, with 5 bases separating them. The CDR3 region is CAWSDFYEQYF. Written as DNA, the CDR3 is TGTGCCTGGAGTGATTTTTACGAGCAGTACTTC.

V usage is TRBV7-2 and J usage is TRBJ2-7, with no clear D. V was shortened by 4 bases and J by 2 bases, with 9 bases between the two germline ends. From germline, CDR1 is SGHTA and CDR2 FQGNSA. There are 13 residues in the CDR3. The CDR3, as DNA: TGTGCCAGCAGCTCTACCTCGACCTACGAGCAGTACTTC. Protein sequence: CASSSTSTYEQYF.

This chain connects TRBV5-1 to TRBJ2-1; unclear D gene. Germline CDR1 reads SGHRS; CDR2 reads YFSETQ. The CDR3 spans 13 residues. Trimming left V 0 bases short and J 7 bases short, with 8 bases between. CDR3: CASSLESGNEQFF. In DNA, the CDR3 is TGCGCCAGCAGCTTGGAGTCTGGGAATGAGCAGTTCTTC.

In its sample, this clone was seen a few times. J is TRBJ2-5 and V is TRBV9; D is uncertain. Per germline, CDR1 SGDLS and CDR2 YYNGEE. The ends were cut back, 4 bases at V and 2 bases at J, with 0 bases in the middle. The CDR3 length is 10 residues. The CDR3 protein is CASSQETQYF. The CDR3, as DNA: TGTGCCAGCAGCCAAGAGACCCAGTACTTC.

The CDR3 nucleotides are TGTGCCAGCAGCCTGGGACAGGGAGGAGGCTACACCTTC. It codes for CASSLGQGGGYTF. The chain is built from TRBV7-9 and TRBJ1-2; TRBD1 agrees at 9 bases. The ends lost 5 bases at V and 8 bases at J; junction bases unmatched: 6. Germline-derived CDR1 and CDR2 are SEHNR and FQNEAQ (reference sequence). This CDR3 has 13 amino acids.

The gene calls are TRBV9 and TRBJ2-2, with D tentatively TRBD1 (6 bases). The CDR3 length is 15 residues. The V end was cut by 0 bases, the J end by 1 base, with 7 bases between. Germline CDR1 reads SGDLS; CDR2 reads YYNGEE. CDR3 in DNA: TGTGCCAGCAGCGTAGGGGGACAGAACACCGGGGAGCTGTTTTTT. Translating gives CASSVGGQNTGELFF.

The V call is TRBV18, the J call TRBJ1-1; 7 bases fit TRBD1. This CDR3 region has 12 residues. The V segment lost 3 bases and the J segment 10 bases; nucleotides outside the gene matches: 5. The germline V gene has CDR1 KGHSH and CDR2 LQKENI. The CDR3 DNA is TGTGCCAGCTCACCGGACAGGATTACAGCTTTCTTT. Amino acid sequence: CASSPDRITAFF. The full variable domain, in which reference TRBV18 and TRBJ1-1 provide the parts outside the CDR3, is NAGVMQNPRHLVRRRGQEARLRCSPMKGHSHVYWYRQLPEEGLKFMVYLQKENIIDESGMPKERFSAEFPKEGPSILRIQQVVRGDSAAYFCASSPDRITAFFGQGTRLTVV.

This sequence joins TRBV2 and TRBJ1-2; D ambiguous. The CDR3 is 12 amino acids. The germline gives CDR1 SNHLY, CDR2 FYNNEI. The ends were cut back, 8 bases at V and 3 bases at J, with 10 bases in the middle. The CDR3 region is CASQEMYYGYTF. The DNA of the CDR3 is TGTGCCAGCCAGGAGATGTACTATGGCTACACCTTC.

This clone appeared a single time. V usage is TRBV18 and J usage is TRBJ2-7; 13 nucleotides agree with TRBD2. Germline CDR1 reads KGHSH; CDR2 reads LQKENI. The CDR3 is 16 residues long. With 1 base clipped from V and 0 bases from J, the junction kept 0 bases outside the gene matches. The CDR3 is CASSPRTSGSSYEQYF. CDR3 DNA: TGTGCCAGCTCACCACGGACTAGCGGGAGCTCCTACGAGCAGTACTTC.

This clone was seen a single time. The chain employs TRBV6-6 and TRBJ2-1; maybe TRBD1 (5 bases). The germline V gene encodes CDR1 MNHNY and CDR2 SVGAGI (reference sequence). V lost 6 bases to trimming and J lost 4 bases, with 10 bases between them. This CDR3 is 13 amino acids long. In DNA form, the CDR3 reads TGTGCCAGCAGCCCAGGGTTGTACAATGAGCAGTTCTTC. As protein: CASSPGLYNEQFF.

The chain uses TRBV7-2 and TRBJ2-7; 10 nucleotides agree with TRBD2. J gave up 2 bases and V 1 base, and 2 bases lay outside the gene matches. This CDR3 region has 15 residues. CDR1 is SGHTA and CDR2 is FQGNSA in the germline V gene. The chain's CDR3 is CASSLDTSGTYEQYF. CDR3 DNA sequence: TGTGCCAGCAGCTTAGATACTAGCGGGACCTACGAGCAGTACTTC. The variable domain in full, completed from reference TRBV7-2 and TRBJ2-7, reads GAGVSQSPSNKVTEKGKDVELRCDPISGHTALYWYRQSLGQGLEFLIYFQGNSAPDKSGLPSDRFSAERTGGSVSTLTIQRTQQEDSAVYLCASSLDTSGTYEQYFGPGTRLTVT.

The genes are TRBV27 and TRBJ2-1; TRBD2 matches at 8 bases. Germline CDR1 and CDR2: MNHEY and SMNVEV (reference sequence). This CDR3 is 15 amino acids long. V was clipped by 3 bases and J by 2 bases; unmatched bases: 3. CDR3 sequence reads: CASSFGSGTYNEQFF. In DNA, the CDR3 is TGTGCCAGCAGTTTTGGTAGCGGGACCTACAATGAGCAGTTCTTC.

The J gene is TRBJ2-7, the V gene TRBV6-5, with TRBD2 matching 10 bases. The CDR3 spans 13 residues. Germline V gives CDR1 MNHEY, CDR2 SVGAGI. Trimming at V came to 7 bases and at J to 3 bases, leaving 3 bases not matched to a gene. DNA of the CDR3: TGTGCCAGCATCCCTAGCGGGAGCTACGAGCAGTACTTC. This encodes CASIPSGSYEQYF.

The rearrangement links TRBV28 to TRBJ1-2; TRBD1 aligns across 12 bases. Germline V gene sequence: CDR1 MDHEN, CDR2 SYDVKM. The CDR3 contains 14 residues. J was trimmed by 4 bases and V by 6 bases; bases with no gene match: 3. CDR3 sequence reads: CASSGTGGVYGYTF. The CDR3 nucleotides read TGTGCCAGCAGCGGGACAGGGGGCGTCTATGGCTACACCTTC.

This clone was observed a few times. The gene calls are TRBV12-5 and TRBJ2-7; D is perhaps TRBD1 (6 bases). Between the trimmed V and J ends, which lost 7 bases and 2 bases, there was a span of 15 bases. This CDR3 has 14 amino acids. The germline CDR1 and CDR2 sequences are LGHNT and FRNRAP. In nucleotides, the CDR3 is TGTGCTAGTGCCCTCCTCACAGGGACCTACGAGCAGTACTTC. Its translation: CASALLTGTYEQYF.

J is TRBJ2-7 and V is TRBV18; 7 bases fit TRBD2. Germline V lookup: CDR1 KGHSH, CDR2 LQKENI. The CDR3 length is 13 residues. V shed 5 bases and J 7 bases; nucleotides not matched to a gene: 8. CDR3 protein: CASSAGVLGEQYF. The CDR3 nucleotides read TGTGCCAGCTCAGCGGGAGTTCTGGGAGAGCAGTACTTC.

This clone has a handful of counts. The rearrangement joins TRBV14 to TRBJ1-1; D is unresolved. The germline gives CDR1 SGHDN, CDR2 FVKESK. The CDR3 runs to 15 residues. Trimming stripped 1 base from V and 0 bases from J, with 9 bases between. The CDR3 reads CASSQVMGMNTEAFF. In nucleotides, the CDR3 is TGTGCCAGCAGCCAAGTGATGGGCATGAACACTGAAGCTTTCTTT.

The V and J genes are TRBV7-9 and TRBJ2-7; 7 nucleotides align to TRBD1. This CDR3 contains 16 residues. J was trimmed by 1 base and V by 5 bases; bases with no gene match: 11. Germline CDR1 is SEHNR and CDR2 is FQNEAQ (reference sequence). For the CDR3, the DNA is TGTGCCAGCAGCCTAAGTATCGGGACAGCTTCCTACGAGCAGTACTTC. Encoded protein: CASSLSIGTASYEQYF. The full variable domain, its missing parts supplied by reference TRBV7-9 and TRBJ2-7, is DTGVSQNPRHKITKRGQNVTFRCDPISEHNRLYWYRQTLGQGPEFLTYFQNEAQLEKSRLLSDRFSAERPKGSFSTLEIQRTEQGDSAMYLCASSLSIGTASYEQYFGPGTRLTVT.

In DNA, the CDR3 is TGTGCCAGCAGCTTAGGCCAGATTGGAGACCTACAATCCTACAATGAGCAGTTCTTC. It codes for CASSLGQIGDLQSYNEQFF. This chain links TRBV11-2 with TRBJ2-1; D is undetermined. Germline V gives CDR1 SGHAT, CDR2 FQNNGV. Trimming took off 1 base at V and 1 base at J, with 20 bases between the two ends. The CDR3 length is 19 residues.

The chain joins TRBV2 to TRBJ2-1; 9 nucleotides align to TRBD2. The junction had 11 bases not matched to a gene; V was cut back by 6 bases and J by 5 bases. The CDR3 consists of 16 residues. The V gene's germline CDR1 is SNHLY and CDR2 FYNNEI. CDR3 amino acids: CASRARSGGRHNEQFF. CDR3 DNA sequence: TGTGCCAGCAGGGCCCGTAGCGGGGGACGGCACAATGAGCAGTTCTTC.